These T cell receptor beta chains were read from a single sample in a study of blood T cells in healthy people across ages. TCRdb called the 5' RACE reads again in MiXCR, with one record for every CDR3 protein. This sample has more than 650,000 distinct CDR3 sequences, with roughly 26% found just once. These data also featured in a second study, about T cells of mothers and their children.

Sequenced sample: blood. The source of these receptors is a boy between 10 and 17 years old in good health. The CDR3 runs from the conserved cysteine through the conserved F or W. Each record gives: CDR3 DNA, CDR3 protein, clone size, J gene, V gene, D gene. D genes are given only for firm matches. Some rows mark clone size as missing; the rest say once, few, many or name a class of expanded clone.

TGCAGTGCTAGAGATCTTGACAGGCTGACTCCTAACTATGGCTACACCTTC	CSARDLDRLTPNYGYTF	many	TRBJ1-2	TRBV20-1	-
TGTGCCAGCAGTACCAAGGGGGGTAATCAGCCCCAGCATTTT	CASSTKGGNQPQHF	few	TRBJ1-5	TRBV6-5	-
TGTGCCAGCAGTTCGGGACAATCAGAGACCCAGCACTTC	CASSSGQSETQHF	few	TRBJ2-5	TRBV12-3/TRBV12-4	-
TGTGCCAGCAGCCCGACTAGTTCCGAGACCCAGTACTTC	CASSPTSSETQYF	few	TRBJ2-5	TRBV7-9	-
TGCGCCAGCAGCCGGGGGGCCGGACGCACAGATACGCAGTATTTT	CASSRGAGRTDTQYF	-	TRBJ2-3	TRBV4-1	-
TGCAGTGCTAGCCCCTGGGAGGGGTCCTACGAGCAGTACTTC	CSASPWEGSYEQYF	few	TRBJ2-7	TRBV20-1	TRBD2
TGTGCCAGCAGTCCGGTTAGGACACCTCGAACCGGGGAGCTGTTTTTT	CASSPVRTPRTGELFF	-	TRBJ2-2	TRBV7-6	-
TGTGCCAGCAGCCAGCGGGGGGGATACGAGCAGTACTTC	CASSQRGGYEQYF	-	TRBJ2-7	TRBV7-2	TRBD2
TGTGCCAGCAGTTTAGGGACAGGGGGTTACAATGAGCAGTTCTTC	CASSLGTGGYNEQFF	many	TRBJ2-1	TRBV27	TRBD1
TGTGCTAGTGGGTGGGAAGTCTCCTACGAGCAGTACTTC	CASGWEVSYEQYF	-	TRBJ2-7	TRBV12-5	-
TGCGCCAGCAACCGGACAGGGGAAAAACTGTTTTTT	CASNRTGEKLFF	-	TRBJ1-4	TRBV23-1	TRBD1
TGCAGTGCCACGACAGGGGGCGGCACAGATACGCAGTATTTT	CSATTGGGTDTQYF	-	TRBJ2-3	TRBV20-1	TRBD1
TGTGCTAGTGGCCCTCCAAACAAACAAGAGACCCAGTACTTC	CASGPPNKQETQYF	few	TRBJ2-5	TRBV12-5	-
TGTGCCAACAGTTTATTCTCGGCCCAAGAGACCCAGTACTTC	CANSLFSAQETQYF	few	TRBJ2-5	TRBV12-3/TRBV12-4	-
TGTGCCACCAGTGATTCTCCACACGCCGGGAGCTACAATGAGCAGTTCTTC	CATSDSPHAGSYNEQFF	-	TRBJ2-1	TRBV24-1	-
TGTGCCAGCAGCGTCCGACAGGGATCCTACAATGAGCAGTTCTTC	CASSVRQGSYNEQFF	-	TRBJ2-1	TRBV7-9	TRBD1
TGTGCCAGCAGCCCGGGGGCTCGCACCGGGGAGCTGTTTTTT	CASSPGARTGELFF	many	TRBJ2-2	TRBV3-1	-
TGTGCCAGCAGTCCCACCAGGGAAGACGGCTACACCTTC	CASSPTREDGYTF	-	TRBJ1-2	TRBV6-5	-
TGTGCCATCAGCCCGGACTTAGAACTCTACGAGCAGTACTTC	CAISPDLELYEQYF	few	TRBJ2-7	TRBV10-3	-
TGTGCCACCAGAGATCACAGGGACCAAGAGACCCAGTACTTC	CATRDHRDQETQYF	-	TRBJ2-5	TRBV24-1	-
TGTGCCAGCAGCTTTGATCCGGGGAGCACAGATACGCAGTATTTT	CASSFDPGSTDTQYF	-	TRBJ2-3	TRBV5-5	-
TGCAGTGCTCCGCGCGCGGGGGGGCCCCATGAGCAGTTCTTC	CSAPRAGGPHEQFF	-	TRBJ2-1	TRBV20-1	TRBD2
TGTGCCAGCTGCTCCCGGGGGCCCTCCTACAATGAGCAGTTCTTC	CASCSRGPSYNEQFF	-	TRBJ2-1	TRBV6-2/TRBV6-3	-
TGTGCCACCTCCCCGGAGAGGGGATGGACCGGGGAGCTGTTTTTT	CATSPERGWTGELFF	few	TRBJ2-2	TRBV28	-
TGCAGTGCCGACAGAAGGGACCGAGAGACCCAGTACTTC	CSADRRDRETQYF	-	TRBJ2-5	TRBV20-1	-
TGTGCCAGCAGTTACTCGATCCGGAGCTCCTATAATTCACCCCTCCACTTT	CASSYSIRSSYNSPLHF	-	TRBJ1-6	TRBV6-5	-
TGCAGTGCTGGGCGGAGAAGCGGGAGAAGAAAAGATACGCAGTATTTT	CSAGRRSGRRKDTQYF	-	TRBJ2-3	TRBV20-1	TRBD2
TGTGCCAGCGGGACAGGGGGCGAGGACACTGAAGCTTTCTTT	CASGTGGEDTEAFF	few	TRBJ1-1	TRBV25-1	TRBD1
TGCGCCAGCAGCCATCTCCAGGGTAACACTGAAGCTTTCTTT	CASSHLQGNTEAFF	few	TRBJ1-1	TRBV5-1	-
TGTGCCAGCAGTTTACGCCCGGGGGGGCTAGCGGGGACCAACGCAAACATTCAGTACTTC	CASSLRPGGLAGTNANIQYF	-	TRBJ2-4	TRBV12-3/TRBV12-4	TRBD2
TGCGCCAGCAGCTTGAAACCCGGGAGGGAAGAGGCCCAGTACTTC	CASSLKPGREEAQYF	few	TRBJ2-5	TRBV5-1	TRBD2
TGTGCCTCCCGGTCAGGCACTGAAGCTTTCTTT	CASRSGTEAFF	-	TRBJ1-1	TRBV7-2	-
TGTGCCAGCAGTGCTGCTATAGGGACAGGGAATTATGAGCAGTTCTTC	CASSAAIGTGNYEQFF	few	TRBJ2-1	TRBV2	TRBD1
TGTGCCAGCAGCTATAGGACAGGTTCTGGTGAAAAACTGTTTTTT	CASSYRTGSGEKLFF	-	TRBJ1-4	TRBV7-6	TRBD1
TGCAGTGCCACCGAACCCGGGACTAAAGGAGAGACCCAGTACTTC	CSATEPGTKGETQYF	few	TRBJ2-5	TRBV20-1	TRBD2
TGTGCCAGCAGTTACTCGAGCCCAGGGCGAAGGTTAGGACCCATGAACACTGAAGCTTTCTTT	CASSYSSPGRRLGPMNTEAFF	-	TRBJ1-1	TRBV6-5	-
TGCAGTGCTATTTACACTGTGGCTTTCTTT	CSAIYTVAFF	-	TRBJ1-1	TRBV20-1	-
TGCAGTGCTTCCCTCACAGGGGCAGATGATGGCTACACCTTC	CSASLTGADDGYTF	-	TRBJ1-2	TRBV20-1	TRBD1
TGTGCCAGCAGTTTGGGGGGGCGGAACACTGAAGCTTTCTTT	CASSLGGRNTEAFF	few	TRBJ1-1	TRBV12-3/TRBV12-4	-
TGCGCCAGCAGCAGGGACAGGGCCCGGGGCTATGGCTACACCTTC	CASSRDRARGYGYTF	-	TRBJ1-2	TRBV5-1	TRBD1
TGCAGCGTTGAAGAAGCACGGGGTTTTGGAAACACCATATATTTT	CSVEEARGFGNTIYF	-	TRBJ1-3	TRBV29-1	-
TGCAGCGTAGGGGGGACCAATACTGGAAACACCATATATTTT	CSVGGTNTGNTIYF	few	TRBJ1-3	TRBV29-1	-
TGTGCCAGCAGCTCCGGCCAGCGGGACACAGATACGCAGTATTTT	CASSSGQRDTDTQYF	few	TRBJ2-3	TRBV7-9	TRBD2
TGCAGTGCTACAACGAGTTATGTGATTCAAGAGACCCAGTACTTC	CSATTSYVIQETQYF	many	TRBJ2-5	TRBV20-1	-
TGTGCTAGTGGTTTGGCCGCTGGGTTCAATGAGCAGTTCTTC	CASGLAAGFNEQFF	-	TRBJ2-1	TRBV12-5	-